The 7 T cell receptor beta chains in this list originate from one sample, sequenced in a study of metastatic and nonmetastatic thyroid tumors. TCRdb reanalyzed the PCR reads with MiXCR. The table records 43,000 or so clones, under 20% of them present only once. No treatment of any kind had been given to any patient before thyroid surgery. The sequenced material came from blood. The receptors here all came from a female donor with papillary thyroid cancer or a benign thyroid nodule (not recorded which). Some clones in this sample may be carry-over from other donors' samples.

Here the CDR3 reads CASSTWGTSVASETQYF. In DNA, the CDR3 is TGTGCCAGCAGTACATGGGGGACTAGCGTGGCATCGGAGACCCAGTACTTC. This chain uses TRBV28 with TRBJ2-5, with TRBD2 matching 10 bases. From germline, CDR1 is MDHEN and CDR2 SYDVKM. CDR3 size: 17 residues. Trimming cost V 5 bases and J 5 bases; bases outside gene matches: 14.

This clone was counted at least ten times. As DNA, the CDR3 is TGTGCCAGCAGTTTGGGGACAGGGGTACATCAGCCCCAGCATTTT. Amino acids: CASSLGTGVHQPQHF. The genes are TRBV12-3 or TRBV12-4 and TRBJ1-5; 10 nucleotides align to TRBD1. Trimming at V came to 3 bases and at J to 5 bases, leaving 4 bases not matched to a gene. The CDR3 is 15 residues long.

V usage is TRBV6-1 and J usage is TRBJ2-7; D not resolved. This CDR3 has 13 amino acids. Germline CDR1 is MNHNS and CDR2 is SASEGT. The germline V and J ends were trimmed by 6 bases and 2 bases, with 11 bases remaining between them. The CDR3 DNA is TGTGCCAGCAGGGAGTGGGCGGCCTACGAGCAGTACTTC. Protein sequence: CASREWAAYEQYF.

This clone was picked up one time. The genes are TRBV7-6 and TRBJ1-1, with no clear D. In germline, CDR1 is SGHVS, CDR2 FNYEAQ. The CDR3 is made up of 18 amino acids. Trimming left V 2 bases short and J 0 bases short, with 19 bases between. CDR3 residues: CASSLYVRSGGLNTEAFF. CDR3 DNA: TGTGCCAGCAGCTTATATGTTAGGTCGGGAGGCCTGAACACTGAAGCTTTCTTT.

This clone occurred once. CDR3 DNA sequence: TGTGCCAGCAGTCAAGGGGGTTTCCGCCGCGTATCCGAGCAGTACTTC. Translation gives CASSQGGFRRVSEQYF. This chain connects TRBV9 to TRBJ2-7; maybe TRBD1 (6 bases). Per germline, CDR1 SGDLS and CDR2 YYNGEE. This CDR3 has 16 residues. Trimming removed 5 bases from V and 6 bases from J, with 24 bases in between.

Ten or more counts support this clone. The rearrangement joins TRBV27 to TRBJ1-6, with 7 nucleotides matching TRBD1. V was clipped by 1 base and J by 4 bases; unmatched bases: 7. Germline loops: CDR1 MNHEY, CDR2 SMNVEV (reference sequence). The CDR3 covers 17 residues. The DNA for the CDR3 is TGTGCCAGCAGTTTATACCCCCCGACAGGGTATAATTCACCCCTCCACTTT. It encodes CASSLYPPTGYNSPLHF.

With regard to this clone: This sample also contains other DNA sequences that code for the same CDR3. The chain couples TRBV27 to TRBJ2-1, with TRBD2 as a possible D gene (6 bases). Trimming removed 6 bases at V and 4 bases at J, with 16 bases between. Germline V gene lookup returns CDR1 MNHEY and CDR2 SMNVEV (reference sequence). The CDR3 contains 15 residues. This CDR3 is CASRSGTALYNEQFF. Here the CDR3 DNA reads TGTGCCAGCAGATCCGGGACTGCTCTTTACAATGAGCAGTTCTTC.